The 30 T cell receptor beta chains listed next were all sequenced from one sample in a study of beta chain features in type 1 diabetes. Regarding the study as a whole: TCRB CDR3s from Type 1 diabetes patients were moderately but significantly shorter in all four CD4+ subsets.

No antigen has been assigned to these receptors. The isolated RNA, all of it, was reverse transcribed, so expressed TCRB transcripts were what got sequenced. Clones were sequenced by immunoSEQ multiplex PCR, and TCRdb holds only the in-frame ones, with some missing. The data contain some 360,000 clones, around a tenth of them singletons. The specimen sequenced was central memory CD4+ T cells from blood. Receptors were obtained from a man under 40 with type 1 diabetes.

In this sample, this clone turned up a few times. This chain links TRBV6-1 with TRBJ2-7; D is perhaps TRBD1 or TRBD2 (5 bases each). CDR3 size: 12 residues. V was trimmed by 7 bases and J by 4 bases, leaving 11 bases between them. Germline V gives CDR1 MNHNS, CDR2 SASEGT. CDR3 nucleotides: TGTGCCAGCACTGGGGACGGTTACGAGCAGTACTTC. Translation gives CASTGDGYEQYF.

The genes are TRBV28 and TRBJ2-6; D is unresolved. Germline CDR1 MDHEN, CDR2 SYDVKM. CDR3 length: 17 amino acids. Deletions cut 8 bases from V and 1 base from J, with 18 bases between. The CDR3 spells CASLSGVSRSGANVLTF. The CDR3 DNA follows: TGTGCCAGCCTATCGGGCGTCTCACGGTCTGGGGCCAACGTCCTGACTTTC.

Comment on this clone: It is unclear where the CDR3 begins or ends on the DNA, so no DNA is shown, and the CDR3 is as TCRdb lists it. The V gene is TRBV21-1, the J gene TRBJ2-2; no check of the table's D call, TRBD2, against the DNA was made. TRBV21-1 is reported as a pseudogene. The CDR3 is 16 amino acids long, termini counted. CDR3 sequence: CASTQSGRTTPGSCFF.

The chain combines TRBV6-5 with TRBJ2-7; 9 bases line up with TRBD2. CDR1 MNHEY and CDR2 SVGAGI come from the germline V gene. CDR3 length equals 15 residues. Losses at the gene ends were 5 bases for V and 0 bases for J; bases not matched to a gene: 5. CDR3 nucleotide sequence: TGTGCCAGCAGTCTACGGACTAGCGCCTCCTACGAGCAGTACTTC. Encoded protein: CASSLRTSASYEQYF.

This clone was counted ten times or more. The chain joins TRBV5-5 to TRBJ2-5; D remains unclear. Per germline, CDR1 SGHKS and CDR2 YYEKEE (reference sequence). CDR3 length equals 13 residues. Trimming shortened V by 5 bases and J by 5 bases, and 13 bases separated the two germline ends. The CDR3 region has the DNA TGTGCCAGCAGTTACATTGGCAGCGAGACCCAGTACTTC. It encodes CASSYIGSETQYF.

V gene TRBV5-8 combines with J gene TRBJ1-2; D possibly corresponds to TRBD1 (5 bases). Trimming stripped 4 bases from V and 4 bases from J, with 20 bases between. Looked up from germline, CDR1 is SGHTS and CDR2 is YDEGEE. The CDR3 extends over 16 amino acids. The DNA for the CDR3 is TGTGCCAGCAGCCGAGGGAGAGGACATGAGATCTATGGCTACACCTTC. Translation: CASSRGRGHEIYGYTF.

V and J are TRBV28 and TRBJ1-3, with 8 positions matching TRBD1. Germline V CDR1 and CDR2: MDHEN, SYDVKM. Trimming cost V 3 bases and J 3 bases; bases outside gene matches: 4. The CDR3 is made up of 15 amino acids. The CDR3 region is CASSFQQGVGNTIYF. The CDR3 DNA follows: TGTGCCAGCAGTTTCCAACAGGGGGTTGGAAACACCATATATTTT. The full variable domain, completed using reference TRBV28 and TRBJ1-3, is DVKVTQSSRYLVKRTGEKVFLECVQDMDHENMFWYRQDPGLGLRLIYFSYDVKMKEKGDIPEGYSVSREKKERFSLILESASTNQTSMYLCASSFQQGVGNTIYFGEGSWLTVV.

As for this clone: Other DNA sequences in this specimen translate into the identical CDR3. V is TRBV7-9 and J is TRBJ2-4; D is possibly TRBD1 (7 bases). Germline V gene data show CDR1 as SEHNR and CDR2 as FQNEAQ (reference sequence). The CDR3 has 16 residues. V lost 3 bases and J 6 bases, leaving 18 bases between the germline ends. The DNA of the CDR3 is TGTGCCAGCAGCTTCTCCCGGCCAGGGGGACTAAACATTCAGTACTTC. This gives the protein CASSFSRPGGLNIQYF.

This clone was seen a few times. This chain links TRBV7-2 with TRBJ2-7, with 8 bases identical to TRBD1. The trim removed 5 bases at V and 3 bases at J, leaving 12 bases unmatched. The CDR3 extends over 16 amino acids. Germline CDR1 reads SGHTA; CDR2 reads FQGNSA. Here the CDR3 reads CASSPAVDRGSYEQYF. The DNA of the CDR3 is TGTGCCAGCAGCCCGGCGGTTGACAGGGGAAGCTACGAGCAGTACTTC.

This clone was seen repeatedly, ten times or more. The gene calls are TRBV5-5 and TRBJ2-5; no reliable D call. The CDR3 is made up of 14 amino acids. Per the germline V gene, CDR1 is SGHKS and CDR2 is YYEKEE (reference sequence). V was clipped by 0 bases and J by 7 bases, with 13 bases between them. The CDR3 reads CASSLVVAGGTQYF. The CDR3 DNA sequence: TGTGCCAGCAGCTTGGTTGTCGCCGGCGGGACCCAGTACTTC. Looking up the rest from reference TRBV5-5 and TRBJ2-5 gives the full variable domain: DAGVTQSPTHLIKTRGQQVTLRCSPISGHKSVSWYQQVLGQGPQFIFQYYEKEERGRGNFPDRFSARQFPNYSSELNVNALLLGDSALYLCASSLVVAGGTQYFGPGTRLLVL.

In the case of this clone: The junction shows a germline mismatch at one end, possibly a read error. The chain joins TRBV7-8 to TRBJ2-6; D tentatively fits TRBD1 or TRBD2 (5 bases each). The CDR3 loop spans 14 amino acids. Germline-derived CDR1 and CDR2 are SGHVS and FQNEAQ. CDR3 sequence reads: CASSLDTGGNVLTF. The CDR3 DNA follows: TGTGCCAGCAGCCTCGACACTGGGGGCAACGTCCTGACTTTC.

This clone was counted a few times. J is TRBJ2-7 and V is TRBV19, with D perhaps TRBD1 or TRBD2 (5 bases each). The germline gives CDR1 LNHDA, CDR2 SQIVND (reference sequence). CDR3 size: 14 residues. V was shortened by 6 bases and J by 6 bases, with 18 bases between the two germline ends. CDR3 DNA sequence: TGTGCCAGTAGCCGCCCCGGGACGCAGTTCGAGCAGTACTTC. It encodes CASSRPGTQFEQYF.

Only a few counts were recorded for this clone. The V gene is TRBV4-1, the J gene TRBJ2-7, with 10 bases that match TRBD2. The V gene end was trimmed by 4 bases and the J gene end by 3 bases; junction bases not matched to a gene: 9. The CDR3 covers 16 residues. Looked up from germline, CDR1 is MGHRA and CDR2 is YSYEKL. CDR3 DNA: TGCGCCAGCAGCCCGACTCTAGCGGGAGCCCTCTACGAGCAGTACTTC. It is translated as CASSPTLAGALYEQYF.

The chain has TRBV11-3 and TRBJ2-3; 7 bases fit TRBD1. The CDR3 length is 16 residues. CDR1 and CDR2 from the germline V gene are SGHNT and YENEEA. V dropped 5 bases and J dropped 2; count of bases not matched to a gene: 10. The CDR3 nucleotides are TGTGCCAGCAGCGATGGCCGGGACAGTAACACAGATACGCAGTATTTT. Its protein is CASSDGRDSNTDTQYF. The complete variable domain, with remaining parts taken from reference TRBV11-3 and TRBJ2-3, reads EAGVVQSPRYKIIEKKQPVAFWCNPISGHNTLYWYLQNLGQGPELLIRYENEEAVDDSQLPKDRFSAERLKGVDSTLKIQPAELGDSAVYLCASSDGRDSNTDTQYFGPGTRLTVL.

The chain couples TRBV7-2 to TRBJ2-2; D not resolved. Trimming cost V 1 base and J 3 bases, with 9 bases left between them. The CDR3 contains 15 residues. Looked up from germline, CDR1 is SGHTA and CDR2 is FQGNSA. Here the CDR3 reads CASSLGHRDTGELFF. CDR3 DNA: TGTGCCAGCAGCTTAGGACATAGGGACACCGGGGAGCTGTTTTTT.

This clone has only a few counts. The rearrangement links TRBV6-6 to TRBJ1-5, with 9 bases that match TRBD1. The germline gives CDR1 MNHNY, CDR2 SVGAGI (reference sequence). Germline trimming cut 6 bases from V and 0 bases from J; bases unmatched to any gene: 6. The CDR3 runs 16 residues. CDR3 sequence: CASRRGTGNSNQPQHF. Written as DNA, the CDR3 is TGTGCCAGCAGGCGAGGGACAGGGAATAGCAATCAGCCCCAGCATTTT.

This chain uses TRBV28 with TRBJ2-7; TRBD1 might be the D (6 bases). There are 12 residues in the CDR3. V lost 8 bases and J 4 bases, leaving 12 bases between the germline ends. The V gene's germline CDR1 is MDHEN and CDR2 SYDVKM. The CDR3 is CASWLRGYEQYF. The CDR3 DNA reads as TGTGCCAGCTGGTTGAGGGGGTACGAGCAGTACTTC.

V gene TRBV7-9 combines with J gene TRBJ2-1; 10 bases agree with TRBD2. Germline V gives CDR1 SEHNR, CDR2 FQNEAQ (reference sequence). V trimming: 5 bases; J trimming: 1 base; junction bases outside the gene matches: 8. The CDR3 is made up of 17 amino acids. The CDR3 here is CASSGGASGRSYNEQFF. The CDR3 DNA reads TGTGCCAGCAGCGGCGGGGCTAGCGGGAGATCCTACAATGAGCAGTTCTTC.

V is TRBV7-9 and J is TRBJ2-3; D is perhaps TRBD2 (6 bases). The V gene lost 1 base and the J gene lost 6 bases, with 14 bases spanning the gap. This CDR3 comprises 15 residues. The germline gives CDR1 SEHNR, CDR2 FQNEAQ (reference sequence). CDR3 sequence: CASSLEGGFGDTQYF. The CDR3 region has the DNA TGTGCCAGCAGCTTAGAGGGAGGATTCGGGGATACGCAGTATTTT.

This chain joins TRBV7-9 and TRBJ1-1; D perhaps matches TRBD1 (6 bases). Germline V CDR1 and CDR2: SEHNR, FQNEAQ (reference sequence). The CDR3 contains 14 residues. Trimming removed 7 bases at V and 0 bases at J, with 12 bases between. The CDR3 loop is CASITGTMNTEAFF. CDR3 DNA: TGTGCCAGCATCACAGGGACCATGAACACTGAAGCTTTCTTT.

The chain links TRBV6-1 to TRBJ1-2; D uncertain. The V gene lost 5 bases and the J gene lost 5 bases, with 15 bases spanning the gap. The CDR3 spans 14 residues. Germline assignment: CDR1 MNHNS and CDR2 SASEGT. The CDR3 nucleotides read TGTGCCAGCAGTCCCGAAGAGGGAATGTATGGCTACACCTTC. Translation gives CASSPEEGMYGYTF.

This clone was detected only a few times. V usage is TRBV19 and J usage is TRBJ2-1, with TRBD2 identical over 13 bases. Germline V gene lookup returns CDR1 LNHDA and CDR2 SQIVND (reference sequence). The ends lost 1 base at V and 7 bases at J; junction bases unmatched: 4. There are 16 residues in the CDR3. The CDR3 sequence: CASSIGTSGRGNEQFF. In DNA form, the CDR3 reads TGTGCCAGTAGTATAGGGACTAGCGGGAGAGGGAATGAGCAGTTCTTC.

This clone was observed a few times. The junction departs from germline at one end; a sequencing error may be responsible. The rearrangement links TRBV6-5 to TRBJ1-5; D is unresolved. The germline CDR1 and CDR2 sequences are MNHEY and SVGAGI. There are 12 residues in the CDR3. The CDR3 sequence is CAISEGNQPQHF. CDR3 nucleotide sequence: TGTGCCATCAGTGAGGGTAATCAGCCCCAGCATTTT.

This clone occurred a few times. This chain joins TRBV4-1 and TRBJ2-3; possibly TRBD2 for D (7 bases). This CDR3 has 17 amino acids. V shed 0 bases and J shed 4 bases, with 17 bases lying between them. The germline CDR1 and CDR2 sequences are MGHRA and YSYEKL. As DNA, the CDR3 is TGCGCCAGCAGCCAAGATGGGGGCGGGAGCGGAGCAGATACGCAGTATTTT. It is translated as CASSQDGGGSGADTQYF.

This chain connects TRBV9 to TRBJ2-7, with D possibly TRBD2 on 5 matching bases. V was cut by 4 bases and J by 0 bases, with 14 bases left in between. The length of the CDR3 is 15 residues. The germline CDR1 and CDR2 sequences are SGDLS and YYNGEE. The CDR3 sequence is CASSPQERISYEQYF. The CDR3 DNA is TGTGCCAGCAGCCCCCAGGAGCGGATCTCCTACGAGCAGTACTTC.

The rearrangement uses TRBV7-9 and TRBJ2-1; maybe TRBD1 (6 bases). The length of the CDR3 is 17 residues. CDR1 is SEHNR, CDR2 FQNEAQ, per germline (reference sequence). With 5 bases removed from V and 0 bases from J, the gap between germline ends came to 17 bases. CDR3 loop: CASSPLTGGNSYNEQFF. CDR3 nucleotides: TGTGCCAGCAGCCCACTGACAGGAGGTAACTCCTACAATGAGCAGTTCTTC.

In its sample, this clone was seen a few times. The chain employs TRBV7-2 and TRBJ2-1, with 10 bases matching TRBD1. This CDR3 has 16 residues. The trim removed 0 bases at V and 5 bases at J, leaving 4 bases unmatched. The germline CDR1 and CDR2 sequences are SGHTA and FQGNSA. The CDR3 sequence is CASSLARDRGNNEQFF. The CDR3 nucleotides read TGTGCCAGCAGCTTAGCTCGGGACAGGGGAAACAATGAGCAGTTCTTC.

This clone was seen more than once but under ten times. The V and J genes are TRBV28 and TRBJ2-3, with a weak D call TRBD2 (5 bases). Trimming left V 2 bases short and J 6 bases short, with 12 bases between. CDR3 length: 14 amino acids. CDR1 and CDR2 (germline): MDHEN, SYDVKM. The CDR3 sequence: CASSLMTPGDTQYF. Written as DNA, the CDR3 is TGTGCCAGCAGTTTAATGACTCCGGGGGATACGCAGTATTTT.

This clone was observed a few times. V and J are TRBV19 and TRBJ1-5, with D perhaps matching TRBD1 (5 bases). Trimming took 7 bases from V and 1 from J, leaving 14 bases between them. Germline CDR1 reads LNHDA; CDR2 reads SQIVND (reference sequence). The CDR3 consists of 15 residues. In DNA, the CDR3 is TGTGCCAGTACCCCCGGGACCTTGAGCAATCAGCCCCAGCATTTT. Its protein product is CASTPGTLSNQPQHF.

The chain joins TRBV5-1 to TRBJ2-5; TRBD2 aligns across 14 bases. Germline V gene data show CDR1 as SGHRS and CDR2 as YFSETQ. Trimming removed 7 bases from V and 1 base from J; junction bases left unmatched: 6. The length of the CDR3 is 16 residues. The CDR3 sequence: CASQPGLAGAQETQYF. CDR3 coding DNA: TGCGCCAGCCAACCGGGACTAGCGGGGGCCCAAGAGACCCAGTACTTC.